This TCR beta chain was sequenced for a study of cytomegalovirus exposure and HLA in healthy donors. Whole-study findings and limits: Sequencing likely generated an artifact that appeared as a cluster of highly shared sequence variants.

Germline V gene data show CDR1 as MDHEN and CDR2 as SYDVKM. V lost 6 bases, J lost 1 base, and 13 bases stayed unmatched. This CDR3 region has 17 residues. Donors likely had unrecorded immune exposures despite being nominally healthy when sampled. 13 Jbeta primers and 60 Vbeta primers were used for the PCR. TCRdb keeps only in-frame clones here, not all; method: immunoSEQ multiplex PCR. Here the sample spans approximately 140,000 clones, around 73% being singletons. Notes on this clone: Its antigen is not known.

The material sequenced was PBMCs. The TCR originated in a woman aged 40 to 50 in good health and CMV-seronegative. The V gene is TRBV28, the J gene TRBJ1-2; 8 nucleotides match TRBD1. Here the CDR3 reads CASRAYGTGTHNYGYTF. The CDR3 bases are TGTGCCAGCAGAGCCTACGGGACAGGAACACATAACTATGGCTACACCTTC.